These T cell receptor beta chains were read from a single sample in a study of blood T cell repertoires in COVID-19. Clones were sequenced by immunoSEQ multiplex PCR, and TCRdb holds only the in-frame ones, with some missing. The sample holds 130,000 to 150,000 clones, 80% seen once. The sequenced sample was peripheral blood. These receptor sequences come from a woman in her 50s with acute or convalescent COVID-19. Each CDR3 is given with its conserved first and last residue. The D gene is left open where the match is weak. Size tells how often a clone was seen (once, few, many) or the class of an expanded clone, and some rows leave it out.

D,V,size,J,DNA,CDR3
.,TRBV11-2,.,TRBJ1-4,TGTGCCAGCAGCTTACAACCGGACTTGCCTAATGAAAAACTGTTTTTT,CASSLQPDLPNEKLFF
.,TRBV11-2,.,TRBJ2-5,TGTGCCAGCAGACGCGGGGCGGGGGAGACCCAGTACTTC,CASRRGAGETQYF
.,TRBV30,few,TRBJ1-1,TGTGCCTGGAGTGTACTTCAGGGTGGTGGTGAAGCTTTCTTT,CAWSVLQGGGEAFF
.,TRBV2,.,TRBJ1-1,TGTGCCAGCATTCAGGAGGAATATGTCCCTGAAGCTTTCTTT,CASIQEEYVPEAFF
.,TRBV7-2,.,TRBJ1-1,TGTGCCAGCAGCTGGGCACTCGTTGGTACTGAAGCTTTCTTT,CASSWALVGTEAFF
TRBD1,TRBV6-5,.,TRBJ2-1,TGTGCCAGCTTTGGCGGGACAGGGACCGATGAGCAGTTCTTC,CASFGGTGTDEQFF
TRBD2,TRBV28,few,TRBJ2-7,TGTGCCAGCACTAGCGGGGATCTCTACGAGCAGTACTTC,CASTSGDLYEQYF
.,TRBV15,.,TRBJ1-5,TGTGCCACCAGCAGAGGGTTGGAGGGCGGTCAGCCCCAGCATTTT,CATSRGLEGGQPQHF
.,TRBV6-5,.,TRBJ2-7,TGTGCCAGCGCTCTTACAGTTAGCTCCTACGAGCAGTACTTC,CASALTVSSYEQYF
TRBD2,TRBV4-3,many,TRBJ2-7,TGCGCCAGCAGCTTCGGACCGGGACTAGCGGGAAGCTCCTACGAGCAGTACTTC,CASSFGPGLAGSSYEQYF
TRBD1,TRBV9,many,TRBJ1-2,TGTGCCAGCAGCACGGAACTGGACAGGGGCAGGGGCTACACCTTC,CASSTELDRGRGYTF
TRBD2,TRBV11-2,.,TRBJ2-4,TGTGCCAGCAGCTTTAGCGGGGGTGGGTTAGTGGCCAAAAACATTCAGTACTTC,CASSFSGGGLVAKNIQYF
.,TRBV7-9,once,TRBJ1-2,TGTGCCAGCTCATCTAGTCAGGGGCACTATGGCTACACCTTC,CASSSSQGHYGYTF
TRBD1,TRBV7-9,once,TRBJ1-5,TGTGCCAGCAGCACGGACAGGGATGAGCAGCCCCAGCATTTT,CASSTDRDEQPQHF
TRBD1,TRBV2,.,TRBJ1-5,TGTGCCAGCAAGGGGACAGGGGGCAATCCCCAGCATTTT,CASKGTGGNPQHF
TRBD1,TRBV2,.,TRBJ1-6,TGTGCCACGCTTCGGGACAGGGATCTTCGGCATTCACCCCTCCACTTT,CATLRDRDLRHSPLHF
TRBD1,TRBV5-1,.,TRBJ1-1,TGCGCCAGCGGGTTGGGACAGTTGAACACTGAAGCTTTCTTT,CASGLGQLNTEAFF
TRBD2,TRBV7-3,.,TRBJ2-3,TGTGCCAGCAGCCCGGGGGGGACTAGCACAGATACGCAGTATTTT,CASSPGGTSTDTQYF
.,TRBV19,.,TRBJ1-2,TGTGCCAGTAGCTTTACAGGGAACTATGGCTACACCTTC,CASSFTGNYGYTF
.,TRBV28,.,TRBJ2-7,TGTGCCAGCAGTTTCCCCAGCTACGAGCAGTACTTC,CASSFPSYEQYF
.,TRBV5-1,.,TRBJ2-1,TGCGCCAGCAGCTTGGAAGGAAGGGGTGGAGAGCAGTTCTTC,CASSLEGRGGEQFF
TRBD1,TRBV5-8,.,TRBJ1-1,TGTGCCAGCAGCGCCCGGACAGGGGAGAGCACTGAAGCTTTCTTT,CASSARTGESTEAFF
.,TRBV7-2,.,TRBJ1-1,TGTGCCAGCACCCCTGGGCCCGCCCATGGGGCTTTCTTT,CASTPGPAHGAFF
TRBD2,TRBV7-2,few,TRBJ2-5,TGTGCCAGCAGCTTAGGGACTAGCGGGGAGACCCAGTACTTC,CASSLGTSGETQYF
.,TRBV6-2/TRBV6-3,.,TRBJ1-1,TGTGCCAGCAGTGCCCATACAGGGAAGAACACTGAAGCTTTCTTT,CASSAHTGKNTEAFF
TRBD1,TRBV5-4,.,TRBJ1-2,TGTGCCAGCAGCCTTTTCCAAGACAGGGATCATGGCTACACCTTC,CASSLFQDRDHGYTF
.,TRBV7-6,.,TRBJ2-2,TGTGCCAGCAGCCGCCAAGGCGGGAACACCGGGGAGCTGTTTTTT,CASSRQGGNTGELFF
TRBD2,TRBV6-2/TRBV6-3,.,TRBJ2-7,TGTGCCAGCAGTTACCCACTATCTCTAGCGGCGAGCTCCTACGAGCAGTACTTC,CASSYPLSLAASSYEQYF
TRBD1,TRBV3-1/TRBV3-2,.,TRBJ2-7,TGTGCCAGCAGCCCCCGGGACAGGGAGGCCGAGCAGTACTTC,CASSPRDREAEQYF
.,TRBV19,.,TRBJ1-2,TGTGCCAGTATGGGCGAATCTAACTATGGCTACACCTTC,CASMGESNYGYTF
TRBD1,TRBV28,.,TRBJ2-7,TGTGCCAGCAGTTCCATCGGGACAGGGGTGTCCTACGAGCAGTACTTC,CASSSIGTGVSYEQYF
.,TRBV28,.,TRBJ1-1,TGTGCCAGCAGTTTAGATCGGCGGGGATCAGGTGACACTGAAGCTTTCTTT,CASSLDRRGSGDTEAFF
.,TRBV6-6,.,TRBJ2-5,TGTGCCAGTACTGCTTTCATCGGCGGAGAGACCCAGTACTTC,CASTAFIGGETQYF
.,TRBV3-1/TRBV3-2,.,TRBJ1-3,TGTGCCAGCAAAAAAGCGGGCAGGGTTGTAAACACCATATATTTT,CASKKAGRVVNTIYF
.,TRBV2,.,TRBJ2-7,TGTGCCAGCAAAGCAAACTACGAGCAGTACTTC,CASKANYEQYF
.,TRBV5-6,.,TRBJ1-3,TGTGCCAGCAGGGAAGCAGGCGTCTCTGGAAACACCATATATTTT,CASREAGVSGNTIYF
.,TRBV6-5,.,TRBJ1-2,TGTGCCAGCAGTTACCTAGACGGAGCTAACTATGGCTACACCTTC,CASSYLDGANYGYTF